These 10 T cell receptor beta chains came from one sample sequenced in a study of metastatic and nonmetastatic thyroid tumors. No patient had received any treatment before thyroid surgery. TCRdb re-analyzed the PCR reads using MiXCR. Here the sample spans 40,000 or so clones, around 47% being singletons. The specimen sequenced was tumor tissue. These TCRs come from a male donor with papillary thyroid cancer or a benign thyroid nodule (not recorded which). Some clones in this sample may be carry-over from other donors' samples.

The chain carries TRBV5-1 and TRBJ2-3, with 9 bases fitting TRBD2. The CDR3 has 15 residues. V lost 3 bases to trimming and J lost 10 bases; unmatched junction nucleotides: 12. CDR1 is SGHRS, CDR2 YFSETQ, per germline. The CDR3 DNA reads TGCGCCAGCAGCTCATCCGGGACTAGCCAAGTCGCGCAGTATTTT. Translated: CASSSSGTSQVAQYF.

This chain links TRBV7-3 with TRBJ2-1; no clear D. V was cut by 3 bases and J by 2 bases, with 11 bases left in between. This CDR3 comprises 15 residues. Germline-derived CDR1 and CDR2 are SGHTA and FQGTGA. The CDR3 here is CASSLGRAPYNEQFF. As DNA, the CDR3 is TGTGCCAGCAGCTTGGGTAGGGCCCCCTACAATGAGCAGTTCTTC. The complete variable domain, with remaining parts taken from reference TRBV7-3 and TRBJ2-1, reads GAGVSQTPSNKVTEKGKYVELRCDPISGHTALYWYRQSLGQGPEFLIYFQGTGAADDSGLPNDRFFAVRPEGSVSTLKIQRTERGDSAVYLCASSLGRAPYNEQFFGPGTRLTVL.

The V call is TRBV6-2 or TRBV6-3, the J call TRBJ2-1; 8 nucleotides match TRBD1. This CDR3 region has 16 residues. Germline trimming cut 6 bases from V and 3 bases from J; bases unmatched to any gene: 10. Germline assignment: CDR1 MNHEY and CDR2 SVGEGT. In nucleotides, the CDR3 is TGTGCCAGCAGCTCAGACAGGGGAGGAAACTACAATGAGCAGTTCTTC. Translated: CASSSDRGGNYNEQFF.

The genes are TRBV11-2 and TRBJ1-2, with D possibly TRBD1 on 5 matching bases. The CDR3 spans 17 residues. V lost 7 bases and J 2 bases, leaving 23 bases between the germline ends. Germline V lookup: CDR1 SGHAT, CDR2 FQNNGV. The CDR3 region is CASTLGPRAGQNYGYTF. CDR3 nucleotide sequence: TGTGCCAGCACCCTCGGTCCGAGGGCAGGGCAAAACTATGGCTACACCTTC.

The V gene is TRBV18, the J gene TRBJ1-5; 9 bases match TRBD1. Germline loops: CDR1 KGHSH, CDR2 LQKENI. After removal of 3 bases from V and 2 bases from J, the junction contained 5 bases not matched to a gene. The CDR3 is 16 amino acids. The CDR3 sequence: CASSPSQGAGNQPQHF. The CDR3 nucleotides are TGTGCCAGCTCACCTTCACAGGGGGCGGGCAATCAGCCCCAGCATTTT.

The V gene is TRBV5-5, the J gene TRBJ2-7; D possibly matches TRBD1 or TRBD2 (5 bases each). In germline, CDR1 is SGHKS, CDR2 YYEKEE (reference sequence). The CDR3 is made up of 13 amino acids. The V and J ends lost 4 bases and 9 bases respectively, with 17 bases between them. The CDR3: CASSPGALVVQYF. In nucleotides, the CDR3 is TGTGCCAGCAGCCCCGGGGCCTTGGTTGTGCAGTACTTC.

CDR3 coding DNA: TGTGCCAGCAGCCTAAGATATGAGACAGATACGCAGTATTTT. The encoded protein is CASSLRYETDTQYF. The V gene is TRBV6-4, the J gene TRBJ2-3; D remains unclear. V lost 6 bases and J lost 3, with 13 bases in between. The germline V gene has CDR1 MRHNA and CDR2 SNTAGT. The CDR3 consists of 14 residues.

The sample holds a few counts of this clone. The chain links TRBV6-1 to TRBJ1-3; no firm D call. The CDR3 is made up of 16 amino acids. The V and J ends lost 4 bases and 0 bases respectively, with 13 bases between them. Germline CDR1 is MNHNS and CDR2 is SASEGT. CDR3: CASSAYLASSGNTIYF. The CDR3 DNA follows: TGTGCCAGCAGTGCATACCTTGCGTCCTCTGGAAACACCATATATTTT.

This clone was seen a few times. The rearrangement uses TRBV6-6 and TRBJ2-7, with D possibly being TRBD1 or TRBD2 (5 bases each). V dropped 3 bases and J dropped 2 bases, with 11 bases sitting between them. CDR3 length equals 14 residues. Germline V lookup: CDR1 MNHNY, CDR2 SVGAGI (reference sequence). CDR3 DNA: TGTGCCAGCAGTTATGGGACGGGTACCTACGAGCAGTACTTC. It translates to CASSYGTGTYEQYF.

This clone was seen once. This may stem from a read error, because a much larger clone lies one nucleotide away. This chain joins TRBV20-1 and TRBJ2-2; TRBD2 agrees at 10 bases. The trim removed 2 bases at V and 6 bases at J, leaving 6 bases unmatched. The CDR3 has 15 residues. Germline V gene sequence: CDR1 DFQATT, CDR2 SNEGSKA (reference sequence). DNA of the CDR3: TGCAGTGCTAGATCCGGGACTAGCGACGCCGGGGAGCTGTTTTTT. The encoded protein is CSARSGTSDAGELFF.